These 17 T cell receptor beta chains were sequenced from one sample in a study of T-cell reconstitution after alpha-beta-depleted transplantation in children. A TCRbeta library incorporating unique molecular identifiers was prepared. TCRdb processed the PCR reads anew with MiXCR; each CDR3 protein has one entry. The profile shows approximately 520,000 distinct CDR3 sequences, approximately 29% of them singletons. The sequencing here drew on PBMCs from the stem cell graft donor, taken from the stem cell graft. The receptors derive from a human donor who donated a stem cell graft to a child with aplastic anemia.

This clonotype has more than one count but fewer than ten. This chain connects TRBV11-2 to TRBJ2-1; tentatively, D is TRBD1 (7 bases). CDR3 size: 17 residues. Per the germline V gene, CDR1 is SGHAT and CDR2 is FQNNGV. V was clipped by 5 bases and J by 7 bases, with 24 bases between them. The CDR3 bases are TGTGCCAGCAGCCCAAGGGGCGGGACAGAGGTCGGGAATGAGCAGTTCTTC. Translation: CASSPRGGTEVGNEQFF.

This clonotype has just a few counts. The chain joins TRBV6-5 to TRBJ2-3; D may match TRBD1 or TRBD2 (7 bases each). The ends were cut back, 3 bases at V and 6 bases at J, with 19 bases in the middle. Germline CDR1 reads MNHEY; CDR2 reads SVGAGI. The CDR3 consists of 16 residues. The CDR3 sequence: CASSYYSGRGPDTQYF. CDR3 bases: TGTGCCAGCAGTTATTATTCGGGGAGGGGGCCGGATACGCAGTATTTT.

This clonotype was found a few times. The chain couples TRBV12-3 or TRBV12-4 to TRBJ1-1; D is unresolved. Between the trimmed V and J ends, which lost 6 bases and 7 bases, there was a span of 9 bases. This CDR3 region has 11 residues. CDR3 sequence (DNA): TGTGCCAGCAGCTCGATGGGTGAAGCTTTCTTT. Its translation: CASSSMGEAFF.

V is TRBV29-1 and J is TRBJ1-2; D is possibly TRBD1 (6 bases). V lost 2 bases, J lost 4 bases, and 14 bases lay in between. Germline V lookup: CDR1 SQVTM, CDR2 ANQGSEA. The CDR3 spans 14 residues. The CDR3 is CSVEISRGAYGYTF. The CDR3 nucleotides are TGCAGCGTTGAAATTTCCAGGGGTGCCTATGGCTACACCTTC.

This clonotype occurred a few times. The gene calls are TRBV5-1 and TRBJ2-4; perhaps TRBD2 as D (5 bases). The germline V gene has CDR1 SGHRS and CDR2 YFSETQ. Trimming removed 0 bases at V and 0 bases at J, with 13 bases between. There are 17 residues in the CDR3. In DNA, the CDR3 is TGCGCCAGCAGCTTGGTTGGAGGTGGAGCAGCCAAAAACATTCAGTACTTC. Translation: CASSLVGGGAAKNIQYF.

This clonotype has a handful of counts. The rearrangement joins TRBV6-1 to TRBJ1-5; D is ambiguous. Per germline, CDR1 MNHNS and CDR2 SASEGT. Trimming shortened V by 8 bases and J by 7 bases, and 21 bases separated the two germline ends. The CDR3 covers 15 residues. The CDR3: CASATNAQMYQPQHF. The DNA for the CDR3 is TGTGCCAGCGCCACAAACGCCCAGATGTACCAGCCCCAGCATTTT.

This rearrangement joins TRBV7-9 to TRBJ2-1, with D perhaps assigned TRBD1 or TRBD2 (5 bases each). Trimming removed 5 bases from V and 5 bases from J, with 16 bases in between. This CDR3 has 15 amino acids. CDR1 is SEHNR, CDR2 FQNEAQ, per germline (reference sequence). DNA of the CDR3: TGTGCCAGCAGCCCCCTAGGGACGGGAAACAATGAGCAGTTCTTC. Amino acids: CASSPLGTGNNEQFF. Supplemented by reference TRBV7-9 and TRBJ2-1, the full variable domain reads DTGVSQNPRHKITKRGQNVTFRCDPISEHNRLYWYRQTLGQGPEFLTYFQNEAQLEKSRLLSDRFSAERPKGSFSTLEIQRTEQGDSAMYLCASSPLGTGNNEQFFGPGTRLTVL.

The J gene is TRBJ1-2, the V gene TRBV4-1, with 7 bases matching TRBD1. V gave up 4 bases and J gave up 4 bases; unmatched junction bases: 9. The V gene's germline CDR1 is MGHRA and CDR2 YSYEKL. The CDR3 runs to 15 residues. The CDR3 DNA is TGCGCCAGCAGCCCCGAAGGGACAGTCTTCTATGGCTACACCTTC. Protein: CASSPEGTVFYGYTF.

J is TRBJ1-1 and V is TRBV18; D unresolved. CDR1 is KGHSH and CDR2 is LQKENI in the germline V gene. The CDR3 consists of 15 residues. V lost 3 bases to trimming and J lost 0 bases, with 11 bases between them. Written as DNA, the CDR3 is TGTGCCAGCTCACCCGCAGAGAACCTGAACACTGAAGCTTTCTTT. It specifies CASSPAENLNTEAFF.

This clonotype occurred a few times. The gene calls are TRBV20-1 and TRBJ1-4; no clear D. The CDR3 contains 18 residues. Per the germline V gene, CDR1 is DFQATT and CDR2 is SNEGSKA (reference sequence). V shed 4 bases and J shed 4 bases, with 25 bases lying between them. In nucleotides, the CDR3 is TGCAGTGCTAAGGGCCCAAAGGTGGCGAGTGTCAGTAATGAAAAACTGTTTTTT. Its translation: CSAKGPKVASVSNEKLFF.

This clonotype was observed a few times. The V and J genes are TRBV6-5 and TRBJ1-1; D gene ambiguous. Per germline, CDR1 MNHEY and CDR2 SVGAGI. The length of the CDR3 is 14 residues. V was shortened by 2 bases and J by 2 bases, with 9 bases between the two germline ends. The CDR3 protein is CASSYQARNTEAFF. CDR3 in DNA: TGTGCCAGCAGTTACCAGGCGCGCAACACTGAAGCTTTCTTT.

The rearrangement joins TRBV10-3 to TRBJ2-2, with D possibly matching TRBD1 (6 bases). CDR1 ENHRY and CDR2 SYGVKD come from the germline V gene. The CDR3 spans 14 residues. V lost 7 bases, J lost 0 bases, and 9 bases lay in between. This CDR3 is CAIKDSTNTGELFF. The CDR3 coding sequence is TGTGCCATCAAGGACAGCACGAACACCGGGGAGCTGTTTTTT.

This clonotype turned up a few times. The rearrangement uses TRBV3-1 and TRBJ2-2; D may correspond to TRBD1 or TRBD2 (5 bases each). The germline V and J ends were trimmed by 1 base and 7 bases, with 10 bases remaining between them. Germline V gives CDR1 LGHDT, CDR2 YNNKEL (reference sequence). This CDR3 has 14 residues. In DNA, the CDR3 is TGTGCCAGCAGCCAAGCCTCAGGGAGCGGGGAGCTGTTTTTT. Its translation is CASSQASGSGELFF.

A single count supports this clonotype. The chain links TRBV4-3 to TRBJ2-2; perhaps TRBD2 as D (7 bases). Germline CDR1 reads LGHNA; CDR2 reads YSLEER. Trimming left V 0 bases short and J 6 bases short, with 14 bases between. This CDR3 is built from 16 residues. CDR3 in DNA: TGCGCCAGCAGCCAAGATGGGAGGGGGGGTCCCGGGGAGCTGTTTTTT. As protein: CASSQDGRGGPGELFF.

V and J are TRBV12-3 or TRBV12-4 and TRBJ2-1, with 10 bases fitting TRBD2. Trimming took 7 bases from V and 0 from J; bases not matched to a gene: 3. The CDR3 spans 15 residues. The CDR3 loop reads CASTPSGSSYNEQFF. The DNA for the CDR3 is TGTGCCAGCACCCCTAGCGGGAGCTCCTACAATGAGCAGTTCTTC.

V and J are TRBV6-1 and TRBJ2-7; D ambiguous. CDR3 length: 13 residues. With 5 bases removed from V and 2 bases from J, the gap between germline ends came to 10 bases. Germline V gives CDR1 MNHNS, CDR2 SASEGT. The CDR3: CASSRSSPYEQYF. CDR3 DNA: TGTGCCAGCAGTCGCAGCTCCCCCTACGAGCAGTACTTC.

This rearrangement joins TRBV29-1 to TRBJ2-3, with 8 bases lining up with TRBD2. V shed 4 bases and J 1 base; nucleotides not matched to a gene: 4. This CDR3 spans 14 amino acids. Germline V gene data show CDR1 as SQVTM and CDR2 as ANQGSEA. This chain's CDR3 is CSVGTTSGTDTQYF. The CDR3 coding sequence is TGCAGCGTTGGAACGACTAGCGGCACAGATACGCAGTATTTT.